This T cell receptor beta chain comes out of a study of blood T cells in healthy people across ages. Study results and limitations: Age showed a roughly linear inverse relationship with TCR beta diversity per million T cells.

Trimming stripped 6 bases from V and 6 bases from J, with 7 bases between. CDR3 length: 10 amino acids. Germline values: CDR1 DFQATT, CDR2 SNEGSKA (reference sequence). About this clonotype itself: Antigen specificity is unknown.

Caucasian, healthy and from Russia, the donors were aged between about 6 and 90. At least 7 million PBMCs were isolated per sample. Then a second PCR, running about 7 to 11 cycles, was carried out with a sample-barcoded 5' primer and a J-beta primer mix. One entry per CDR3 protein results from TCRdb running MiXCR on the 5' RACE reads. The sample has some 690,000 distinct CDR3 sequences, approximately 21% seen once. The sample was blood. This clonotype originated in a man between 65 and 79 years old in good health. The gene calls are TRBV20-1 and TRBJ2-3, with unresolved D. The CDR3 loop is CSANRDTQYF. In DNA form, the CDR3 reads TGCAGTGCCAACCGTGATACGCAGTATTTT.